The 22 T cell receptor beta chains in this list originate from one sample, sequenced in a study of T cell repertoires in cytomegalovirus infection. In TCRdb, the reads were re-called with MiXCR into one record per CDR3 protein. There are more than 400,000 distinct CDR3 sequences in the sample; roughly 29% occur only once, and less than 15% lies in the top ten. The specimen was PBMCs. These receptors originate from a human donor in good health (CMV status not recorded). Some clones in this sample may be carry-over from other donors' samples.

This clonotype was observed at least ten times. V is TRBV7-2 and J is TRBJ2-7; no firm D call. Per germline, CDR1 SGHTA and CDR2 FQGNSA. The V end lost 2 bases, the J end lost 2 bases, and 13 bases lay between the germline ends. The CDR3 is 15 residues long. The CDR3 coding sequence is TGTGCCAGCAGCTTATACAACAGTCTAGCCTACGAGCAGTACTTC. Translation gives CASSLYNSLAYEQYF.

This clonotype was picked up a small number of times. The DNA of the CDR3 is TGTGCCAGCAGCTTGATGGGGTCGGATGAGCAGTACGTC. This encodes CASSLMGSDEQYV. The chain is built from TRBV5-6 and TRBJ2-7; D remains unclear. Germline values: CDR1 SGHDT, CDR2 YYEEEE. Trimming removed 1 base at V and 7 bases at J, with 12 bases between. This CDR3 comprises 13 residues.

This chain links TRBV4-1 with TRBJ1-5, with D maybe TRBD1 (6 bases). Germline V gene sequence: CDR1 MGHRA, CDR2 YSYEKL. The CDR3 length is 16 residues. Trimming left V 0 bases short and J 3 bases short, with 12 bases between. The CDR3 here is CASSQDRTGNNQPQHF. CDR3 nucleotides: TGCGCCAGCAGCCAAGACCGTACAGGGAACAATCAGCCCCAGCATTTT.

This clonotype showed up many times. The J gene is TRBJ2-1, the V gene TRBV10-3; D could derive from TRBD1 or TRBD2 (5 bases each). CDR1 and CDR2 from the germline V gene are ENHRY and SYGVKD. The CDR3 consists of 17 residues. The germline V and J ends were trimmed by 3 bases and 7 bases, with 22 bases remaining between them. The CDR3 spells CAISDPKGTAVRNEQFF. CDR3 DNA sequence: TGTGCCATCAGTGACCCGAAGGGGACGGCGGTAAGGAATGAGCAGTTCTTC.

This chain links TRBV19 with TRBJ1-2; a possible D gene is TRBD1 (6 bases). With 5 bases removed from V and 4 bases from J, the gap between germline ends came to 17 bases. Germline V gives CDR1 LNHDA, CDR2 SQIVND (reference sequence). This CDR3 spans 15 amino acids. The CDR3 here is CASSPWTAFSYGYTF. DNA of the CDR3: TGTGCCAGTAGTCCTTGGACAGCCTTCTCCTATGGCTACACCTTC.

This clonotype was counted between two and nine times. The chain uses TRBV7-9 and TRBJ2-1; D possibly corresponds to TRBD2 (6 bases). Looked up from germline, CDR1 is SEHNR and CDR2 is FQNEAQ (reference sequence). The CDR3 extends over 15 amino acids. Trimming shortened V by 10 bases and J by 7 bases, and 23 bases separated the two germline ends. Written as DNA, the CDR3 is TGTGCCATCCCGGGGGTAGCGAGAGGTTCGAATGAGCAGTTCTTC. Translating gives CAIPGVARGSNEQFF.

The V call is TRBV4-3, the J call TRBJ2-1; no definite D call. The CDR3 is 15 amino acids. CDR1 is LGHNA and CDR2 is YSLEER in the germline V gene. Trimming took 0 bases from V and 0 from J, leaving 6 bases between them. CDR3 in amino acids: CASSQEKFSYNEQFF. The CDR3 nucleotides read TGCGCCAGCAGCCAAGAAAAATTCTCCTACAATGAGCAGTTCTTC.

The table lists this clonotype with a few counts. The V call is TRBV7-2, the J call TRBJ2-4; 10 nucleotides line up with TRBD2. V was clipped by 4 bases and J by 0 bases; unmatched bases: 6. The V gene's germline CDR1 is SGHTA and CDR2 FQGNSA. CDR3 size: 17 residues. The CDR3: CASSSPGLAEAKNIQYF. Written as DNA, the CDR3 is TGTGCCAGCAGCTCCCCCGGACTAGCGGAAGCCAAAAACATTCAGTACTTC.

The CDR3 nucleotides read TGTGCCAGCAGCCAAGTTTTATCCAGCTACACCTTC. Residues: CASSQVLSSYTF. The chain is built from TRBV3-1 and TRBJ1-2; D gene unclear. This CDR3 region has 12 residues. The germline V gene encodes CDR1 LGHDT and CDR2 YNNKEL (reference sequence). Between the trimmed V and J ends, which lost 1 base and 9 bases, there was a span of 9 bases.

A few counts support this clonotype. This rearrangement joins TRBV27 to TRBJ2-6, with D possibly matching TRBD1 (6 bases). The CDR3 runs to 16 residues. Germline V gives CDR1 MNHEY, CDR2 SMNVEV (reference sequence). V dropped 1 base and J dropped 3 bases, with 10 bases sitting between them. In nucleotides, the CDR3 is TGTGCCAGCAGTTTATACAGGGTCAATGGGGCCAACGTCCTGACTTTC. It encodes CASSLYRVNGANVLTF.

The V gene is TRBV7-2, the J gene TRBJ2-1; D call uncertain. V was cut by 2 bases and J by 3 bases, with 8 bases left in between. Germline lookup yields CDR1 SGHTA and CDR2 FQGNSA. The CDR3 consists of 14 residues. This CDR3 reads CASSLSRDYNEQFF. DNA for the CDR3: TGTGCCAGCAGCTTATCTAGGGACTACAATGAGCAGTTCTTC.

The chain links TRBV4-3 to TRBJ1-1; D is undetermined. The CDR3 contains 13 residues. Germline V CDR1 and CDR2: LGHNA, YSLEER. V shed 4 bases and J shed 7 bases, with 13 bases lying between them. The CDR3 nucleotides read TGCGCCAGCAGCCGCAGACAAAAGGATGAAGCTTTCTTT. Translation: CASSRRQKDEAFF.

A few counts support this clonotype. This chain connects TRBV12-3 or TRBV12-4 to TRBJ2-3; maybe TRBD1 (5 bases). The CDR3 spans 15 residues. Trimming left V 7 bases short and J 0 bases short, with 14 bases between. The CDR3 DNA follows: TGTGCCAGCACCCTAGGGGTTCCTAGCACAGATACGCAGTATTTT. Amino acids: CASTLGVPSTDTQYF.

There are many counts of this clonotype. The rearrangement uses TRBV7-2 and TRBJ1-5; D remains ambiguous. Germline CDR1 is SGHTA and CDR2 is FQGNSA. The CDR3 has 17 amino acids. V lost 6 bases and J 0 bases, leaving 18 bases between the germline ends. The CDR3 reads CASSAGGARYSNQPQHF. DNA of the CDR3: TGTGCCAGCAGTGCAGGAGGCGCCAGATATAGCAATCAGCCCCAGCATTTT. Complete variable domain (other parts from reference TRBV7-2 and TRBJ1-5): GAGVSQSPSNKVTEKGKDVELRCDPISGHTALYWYRQSLGQGLEFLIYFQGNSAPDKSGLPSDRFSAERTGGSVSTLTIQRTQQEDSAVYLCASSAGGARYSNQPQHFGDGTRLSIL.

At least ten counts were recorded for this clonotype. A read error may explain this, as a much larger clone is one base away. The V call is TRBV7-6, the J call TRBJ2-7; D remains unclear. Trimming stripped 2 bases from V and 6 bases from J, with 8 bases between. From germline, CDR1 is SGHVS and CDR2 FNYEAQ. The CDR3 runs 12 residues. In DNA, the CDR3 is TGTGCCAGCAGCTTAACGGTGGGCGAGCAGTACTTC. This translates into CASSLTVGEQYF.

In this sample, this clonotype turned up many times. V and J are TRBV7-2 and TRBJ1-1, with 7 bases lining up with TRBD1. The CDR3 extends over 17 amino acids. V shed 3 bases and J 0 bases; nucleotides not matched to a gene: 10. The V gene's germline CDR1 is SGHTA and CDR2 FQGNSA. CDR3 nucleotide sequence: TGTGCCAGCAGCTTCCAACAGGGGCGAGGTTTGAACACTGAAGCTTTCTTT. It specifies CASSFQQGRGLNTEAFF.

Ten or more counts support this clonotype. This rearrangement joins TRBV7-6 to TRBJ2-2, with 9 positions matching TRBD1. The CDR3 sequence is 15 residues long. V was clipped by 1 base and J by 3 bases; unmatched bases: 0. Germline CDR1 and CDR2: SGHVS and FNYEAQ. CDR3 loop: CASSLGTGDTGELFF. DNA for the CDR3: TGTGCCAGCAGCTTAGGGACAGGGGACACCGGGGAGCTGTTTTTT.

This clonotype was detected a few times. This sequence joins TRBV5-1 and TRBJ1-3, with 7 positions matching TRBD1. J lost 4 bases, V lost 7 bases, and 8 bases had no gene match. Per germline, CDR1 SGHRS and CDR2 YFSETQ. This CDR3 is 14 amino acids long. CDR3 DNA: TGCGCCAGCCGTATTGGACAGGCAGGAAACACCATATATTTT. This sequence encodes CASRIGQAGNTIYF.

This chain connects TRBV6-5 to TRBJ1-1; D remains unclear. This CDR3 contains 13 residues. Germline values: CDR1 MNHEY, CDR2 SVGAGI. The CDR3 nucleotides read TGTGCGTCCTCCACCGGGGTTATCACTGAAGCTTTCTTT. Amino acid sequence: CASSTGVITEAFF.

This clonotype was observed a handful of times. The chain combines TRBV19 with TRBJ1-6; 11 bases fit TRBD1. The V and J ends lost 10 bases and 8 bases, in that order; junction bases with no gene match: 7. The V gene's germline CDR1 is LNHDA and CDR2 SQIVND (reference sequence). The CDR3 runs 14 residues. The CDR3, as DNA: TGTGCCACCCGGACAGGGGGCGACCATTCACCCCTCCACTTT. Its protein is CATRTGGDHSPLHF.

A few counts support this clonotype. J is TRBJ2-7 and V is TRBV12-3 or TRBV12-4; TRBD2 might be the D (5 bases). This CDR3 comprises 13 residues. The V end was cut by 7 bases, the J end by 3 bases, with 13 bases between. The CDR3 nucleotides are TGTGCCAGCAACCGAGAGGGCCTCTACGAGCAGTACTTC. This gives the protein CASNREGLYEQYF.

This rearrangement joins TRBV12-3 or TRBV12-4 to TRBJ1-6, with D perhaps TRBD1 (5 bases). This CDR3 has 15 amino acids. The V and J ends lost 6 bases and 6 bases respectively, with 15 bases between them. Here the CDR3 reads CASSPWGGGNSPLHF. The CDR3 DNA follows: TGTGCCAGCAGCCCTTGGGGGGGGGGTAATTCACCCCTCCACTTT.